Sequencing of this T cell receptor beta chain was carried out in a study of blood T cell repertoires in COVID-19. Study overall: Samples came from the United States, Italy and Spain, spanning acute and convalescent COVID-19. Sources were T cells, B-cell-depleted T cells, or PBMCs; the material itself was cDNA or gDNA.

Original processing methods: Reference gene primer amplification in the assay estimated nucleated cell counts. Repertoires were generated with immunoSEQ multiplex PCR, while TCRdb's copy carries only in-frame clones and drops some. V and J calls and clone size are as listed in that table; D and trimming were resolved from the DNA. The sample lists 60,000 to 95,000 clones, around 90% seen once, with approximately 6.4% in the top ten. Germline loops: CDR1 SEHNR, CDR2 FQNEAQ (reference sequence). The ends lost 5 bases at V and 4 bases at J; junction bases unmatched: 5. CDR3 length equals 15 residues. This sequence was found in a woman aged 45-65 years with acute or convalescent COVID-19. Sequenced sample: peripheral blood. The rearrangement uses TRBV7-9 and TRBJ1-6; 7 bases line up with TRBD1. CDR3 DNA: TGTGCCAGCAGCGAGGGGGCTGTGTATAATTCACCCCTCCACTTT. Encoded protein: CASSEGAVYNSPLHF.